This record looks at one T cell receptor beta chain sequence and its context. This CDR3 is built from 17 residues. Germline CDR1 and CDR2: WSHSY and SAAADI. J lost 1 base, V lost 5 bases, and 11 bases had no gene match. This sample's TCRbeta library carried unique molecular identifier barcodes. TCRdb recomputed calls from the PCR reads with MiXCR, one row per CDR3 protein. The data show almost 400,000 distinct CDR3 sequences, roughly 21% seen once. These data belong to a study of T-cell reconstitution after alpha-beta-depleted transplantation in children. Sequenced material: PBMCs from the stem cell graft donor, taken from the stem cell graft. The chain is built from TRBV10-2 and TRBJ1-5, with TRBD1 matching 7 bases. This sequence was found in a human donor who donated a stem cell graft to a child with acute myeloid leukemia. The CDR3 reads CASSHRQGSVSNQPQHF. The CDR3 DNA reads TGCGCCAGCAGTCATAGACAGGGATCGGTAAGCAATCAGCCCCAGCATTTT.